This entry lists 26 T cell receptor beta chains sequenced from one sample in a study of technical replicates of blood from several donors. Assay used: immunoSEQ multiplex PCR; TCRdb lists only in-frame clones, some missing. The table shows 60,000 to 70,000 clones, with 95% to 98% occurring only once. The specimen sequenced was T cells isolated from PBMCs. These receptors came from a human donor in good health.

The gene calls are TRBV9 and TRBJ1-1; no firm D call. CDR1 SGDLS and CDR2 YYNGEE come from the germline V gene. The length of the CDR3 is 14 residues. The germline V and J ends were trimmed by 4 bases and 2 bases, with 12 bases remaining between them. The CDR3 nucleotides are TGTGCCAGCAGCCCCAGATTAATAAACACTGAAGCTTTCTTT. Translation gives CASSPRLINTEAFF.

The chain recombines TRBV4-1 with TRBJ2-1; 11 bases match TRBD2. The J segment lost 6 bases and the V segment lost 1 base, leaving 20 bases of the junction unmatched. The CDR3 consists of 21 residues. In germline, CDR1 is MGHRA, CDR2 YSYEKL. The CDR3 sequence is CASSQAHDSGGAYSLLNEQFF. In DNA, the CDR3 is TGCGCCAGCAGCCAAGCCCACGATAGCGGGGGGGCCTATAGTTTACTCAATGAGCAGTTCTTC.

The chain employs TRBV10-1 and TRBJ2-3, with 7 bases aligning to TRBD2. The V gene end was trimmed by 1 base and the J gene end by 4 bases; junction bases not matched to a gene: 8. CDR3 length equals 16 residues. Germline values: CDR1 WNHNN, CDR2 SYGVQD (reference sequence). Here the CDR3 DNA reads TGCGCCAGCAGTGAGTTCCTAGGACTAGGGTCAGATACGCAGTATTTT. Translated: CASSEFLGLGSDTQYF.

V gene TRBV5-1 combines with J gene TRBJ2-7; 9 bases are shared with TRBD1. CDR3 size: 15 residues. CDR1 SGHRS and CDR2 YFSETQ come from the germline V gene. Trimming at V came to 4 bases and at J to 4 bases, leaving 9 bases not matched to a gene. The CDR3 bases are TGCGCCAGCAGCCAAGGACAGGGGCGGTCTTACGAGCAGTACTTC. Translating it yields CASSQGQGRSYEQYF.

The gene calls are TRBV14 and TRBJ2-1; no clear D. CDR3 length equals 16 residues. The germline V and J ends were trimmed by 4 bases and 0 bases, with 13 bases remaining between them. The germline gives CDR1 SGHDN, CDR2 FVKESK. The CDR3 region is CASSRLGRSSYNEQFF. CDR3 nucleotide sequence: TGTGCCAGCAGCCGCCTGGGTAGGAGCTCCTACAATGAGCAGTTCTTC.

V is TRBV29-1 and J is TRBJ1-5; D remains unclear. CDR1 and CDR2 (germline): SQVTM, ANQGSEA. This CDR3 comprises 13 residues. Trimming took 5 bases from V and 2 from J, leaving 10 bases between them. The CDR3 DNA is TGCAGCGTTAGTGGAAGCGGCAATCAGCCCCAGCATTTT. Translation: CSVSGSGNQPQHF.

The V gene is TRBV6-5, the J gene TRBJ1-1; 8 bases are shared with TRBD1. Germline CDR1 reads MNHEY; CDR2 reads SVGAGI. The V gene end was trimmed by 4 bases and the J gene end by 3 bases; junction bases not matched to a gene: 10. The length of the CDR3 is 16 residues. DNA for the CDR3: TGTGCCAGCAGTTGGGACAGGAGATCACTGGACACTGAAGCTTTCTTT. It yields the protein CASSWDRRSLDTEAFF.

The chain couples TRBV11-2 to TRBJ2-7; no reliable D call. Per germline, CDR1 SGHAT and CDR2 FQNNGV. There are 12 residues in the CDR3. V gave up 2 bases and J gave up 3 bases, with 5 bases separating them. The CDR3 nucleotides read TGTGCCAGCAGCTTATTTCTCTACGAGCAGTACTTC. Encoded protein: CASSLFLYEQYF.

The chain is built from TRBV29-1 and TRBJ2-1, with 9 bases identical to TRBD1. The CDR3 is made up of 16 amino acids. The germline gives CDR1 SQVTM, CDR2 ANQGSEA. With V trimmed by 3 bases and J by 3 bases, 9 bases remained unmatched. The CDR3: CSVEGGTGMVYNEQFF. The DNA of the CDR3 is TGCAGCGTTGAGGGGGGGACAGGGATGGTCTACAATGAGCAGTTCTTC.

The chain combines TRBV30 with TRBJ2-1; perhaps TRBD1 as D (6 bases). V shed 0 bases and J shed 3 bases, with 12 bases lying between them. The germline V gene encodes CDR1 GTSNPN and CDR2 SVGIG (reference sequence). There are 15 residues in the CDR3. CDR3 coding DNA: TGTGCCTGGAGTGTATATCGGGACAACTACAATGAGCAGTTCTTC. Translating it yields CAWSVYRDNYNEQFF.

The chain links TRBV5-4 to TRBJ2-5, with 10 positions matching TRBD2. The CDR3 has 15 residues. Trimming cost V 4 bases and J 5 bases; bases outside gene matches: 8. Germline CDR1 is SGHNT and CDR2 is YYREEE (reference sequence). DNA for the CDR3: TGTGCCAGCAGCAGCAGGAGCGGGGGGGCGGAGACCCAGTACTTC. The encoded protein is CASSSRSGGAETQYF.

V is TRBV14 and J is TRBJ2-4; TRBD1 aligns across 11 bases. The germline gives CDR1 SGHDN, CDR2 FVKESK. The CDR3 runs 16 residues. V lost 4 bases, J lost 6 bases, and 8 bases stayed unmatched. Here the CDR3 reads CASSRRTGGALNIQYF. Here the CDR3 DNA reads TGTGCCAGCAGCCGCCGGACAGGGGGCGCTTTAAACATTCAGTACTTC. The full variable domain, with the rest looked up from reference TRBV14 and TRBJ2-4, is EAGVTQFPSHSVIEKGQTVTLRCDPISGHDNLYWYRRVMGKEIKFLLHFVKESKQDESGMPNNRFLAERTGGTYSTLKVQPAELEDSGVYFCASSRRTGGALNIQYFGAGTRLSVL.

CDR3 in DNA: TGTGCCAGCAGTGTGGGGGGACCAAACTACGAGCAGTACTTC. It is translated as CASSVGGPNYEQYF. The chain combines TRBV27 with TRBJ2-7; maybe TRBD2 (6 bases). Per germline, CDR1 MNHEY and CDR2 SMNVEV (reference sequence). This CDR3 has 14 residues. Trimming pared 5 bases from V and 3 bases from J, leaving 14 bases between.

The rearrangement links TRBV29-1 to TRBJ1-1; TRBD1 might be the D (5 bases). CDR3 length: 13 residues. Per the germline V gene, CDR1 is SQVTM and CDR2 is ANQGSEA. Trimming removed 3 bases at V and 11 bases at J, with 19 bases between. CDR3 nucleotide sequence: TGCAGCGTTGATTCGGCAGGGACTGATGTCGCTTTCTTT. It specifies CSVDSAGTDVAFF.

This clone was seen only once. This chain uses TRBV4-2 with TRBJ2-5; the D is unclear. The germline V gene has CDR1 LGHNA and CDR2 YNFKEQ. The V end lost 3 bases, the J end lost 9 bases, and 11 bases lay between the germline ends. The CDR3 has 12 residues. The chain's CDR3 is CASSHPPMAQYF. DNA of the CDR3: TGTGCCAGCAGCCATCCCCCTATGGCCCAGTACTTC.

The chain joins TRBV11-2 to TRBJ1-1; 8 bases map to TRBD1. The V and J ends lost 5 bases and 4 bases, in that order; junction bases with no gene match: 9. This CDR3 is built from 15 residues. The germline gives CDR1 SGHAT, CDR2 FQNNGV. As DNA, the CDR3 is TGTGCCAGCAGCCCAAGGCAGGGGGCGGGCACTGAAGCTTTCTTT. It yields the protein CASSPRQGAGTEAFF.

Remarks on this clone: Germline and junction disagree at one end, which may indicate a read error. The CDR3 here is CASSQDFWQASTDTQYF. The DNA of the CDR3 is TGTGCCAGCAGCCAAGACTTCTGGCAGGCCAGCACCGATACGCAGTATTTT. The chain recombines TRBV14 with TRBJ2-3; D remains ambiguous. This CDR3 region has 17 residues. Germline CDR1 reads SGHDN; CDR2 reads FVKESK.

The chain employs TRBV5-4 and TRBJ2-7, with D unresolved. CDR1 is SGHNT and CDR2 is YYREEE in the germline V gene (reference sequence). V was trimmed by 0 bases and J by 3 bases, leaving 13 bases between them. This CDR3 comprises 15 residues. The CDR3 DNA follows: TGTGCCAGCAGCTTGGAGGTAGCTGCTAACTACGAGCAGTACTTC. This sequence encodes CASSLEVAANYEQYF.

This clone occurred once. The chain's CDR3 is CASSLLRSEGEQYF. The CDR3 DNA reads TGCGCCAGCAGCTTGTTGCGGTCAGAGGGCGAGCAGTACTTC. This chain uses TRBV5-1 with TRBJ2-7; D perhaps matches TRBD2 (5 bases). V lost 1 base and J 6 bases, leaving 14 bases between the germline ends. Germline V gene lookup returns CDR1 SGHRS and CDR2 YFSETQ. The CDR3 is 14 residues long.

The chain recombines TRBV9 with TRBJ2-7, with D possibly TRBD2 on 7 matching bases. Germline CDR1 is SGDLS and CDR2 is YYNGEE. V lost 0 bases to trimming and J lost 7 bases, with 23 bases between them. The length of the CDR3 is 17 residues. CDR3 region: CASSVVGRGNTFEEQYF. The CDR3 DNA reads TGTGCCAGCAGCGTAGTTGGGAGGGGGAATACATTTGAGGAGCAGTACTTC.

The CDR3 bases are TGTGCCAGCAGTGCAGAAGGGAGCGAGCAGTACTTC. Amino acid sequence: CASSAEGSEQYF. V is TRBV2 and J is TRBJ2-7; D is perhaps TRBD2 (5 bases). V lost 4 bases, J lost 6 bases, and 10 bases lay in between. Germline V CDR1 and CDR2: SNHLY, FYNNEI. This CDR3 is 12 amino acids long. The complete variable domain, with remaining parts taken from reference TRBV2 and TRBJ2-7, reads EPEVTQTPSHQVTQMGQEVILRCVPISNHLYFYWYRQILGQKVEFLVSFYNNEISEKSEIFDDQFSVERPDGSNFTLKIRSTKLEDSAMYFCASSAEGSEQYFGPGTRLTVT.

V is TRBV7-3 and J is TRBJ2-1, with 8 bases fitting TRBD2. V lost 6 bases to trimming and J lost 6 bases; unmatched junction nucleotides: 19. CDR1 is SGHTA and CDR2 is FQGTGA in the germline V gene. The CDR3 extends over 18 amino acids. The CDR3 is CASSKLGGAEPIANEQFF. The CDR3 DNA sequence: TGTGCCAGCAGTAAACTCGGGGGGGCCGAACCTATTGCCAATGAGCAGTTCTTC.

For the CDR3, the DNA is TGTGCCAGCAGGGGGACAGACAATGAGCAGTTCTTC. Translated: CASRGTDNEQFF. The rearrangement links TRBV6-1 to TRBJ2-1; 7 bases are shared with TRBD1. Germline V lookup: CDR1 MNHNS, CDR2 SASEGT. The CDR3 sequence is 12 residues long. V lost 6 bases to trimming and J lost 5 bases; unmatched junction nucleotides: 1.

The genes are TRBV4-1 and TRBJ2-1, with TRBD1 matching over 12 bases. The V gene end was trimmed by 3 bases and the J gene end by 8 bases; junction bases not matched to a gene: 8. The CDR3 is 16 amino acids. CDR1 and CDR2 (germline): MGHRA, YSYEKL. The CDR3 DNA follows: TGCGCCAGCAGCCATTCCGGGACAGGGGGCGCGGATGAGCAGTTCTTC. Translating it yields CASSHSGTGGADEQFF.

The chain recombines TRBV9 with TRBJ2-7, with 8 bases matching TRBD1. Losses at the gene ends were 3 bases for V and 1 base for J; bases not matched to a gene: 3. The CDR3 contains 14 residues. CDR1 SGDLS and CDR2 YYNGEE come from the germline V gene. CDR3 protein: CASSAQGASYEQYF. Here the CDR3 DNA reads TGTGCCAGCAGCGCCCAGGGGGCATCCTACGAGCAGTACTTC.

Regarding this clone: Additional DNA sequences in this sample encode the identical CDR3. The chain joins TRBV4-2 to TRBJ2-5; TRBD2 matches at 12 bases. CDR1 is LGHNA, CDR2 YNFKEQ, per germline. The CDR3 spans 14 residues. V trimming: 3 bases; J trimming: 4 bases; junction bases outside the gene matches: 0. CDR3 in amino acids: CASSQGLAGETQYF. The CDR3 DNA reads TGTGCCAGCAGCCAGGGACTAGCGGGAGAGACCCAGTACTTC.